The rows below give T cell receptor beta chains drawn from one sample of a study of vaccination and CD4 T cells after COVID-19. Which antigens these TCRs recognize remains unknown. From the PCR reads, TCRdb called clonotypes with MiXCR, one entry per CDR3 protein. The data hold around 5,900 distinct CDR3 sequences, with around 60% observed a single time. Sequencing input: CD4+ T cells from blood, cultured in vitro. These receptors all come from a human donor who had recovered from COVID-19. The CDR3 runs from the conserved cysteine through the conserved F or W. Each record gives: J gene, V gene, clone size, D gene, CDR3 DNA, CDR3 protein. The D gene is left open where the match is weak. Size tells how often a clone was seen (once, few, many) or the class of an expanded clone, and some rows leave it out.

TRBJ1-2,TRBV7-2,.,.,TGTGCCAGCAGCTCGACACACGACCATGGCTACACCTTC,CASSSTHDHGYTF
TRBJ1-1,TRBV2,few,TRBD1,TGTGCCAGCAGTTTGACAGGGTACGAAGCTTTCTTT,CASSLTGYEAFF
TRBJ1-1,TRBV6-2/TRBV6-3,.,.,TGTGCCAGCAGACCGCAACCCCCACCCGACACTGAAGCTTTCTTT,CASRPQPPPDTEAFF
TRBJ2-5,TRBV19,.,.,TGTGCCAGTAGTATAGGGGGCAGGGTGAGTGAGACCCAGTACTTC,CASSIGGRVSETQYF
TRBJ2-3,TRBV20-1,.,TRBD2,TGCAGTGCTAGAGGCGACACGTTGCGGGAGGGCGGAGATACGCAGTATTTT,CSARGDTLREGGDTQYF
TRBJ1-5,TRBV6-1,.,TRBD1,TGTGCCAGCAGTGAAAGGGGACAGGGAACCCCTATTCCCATCCAGCCCCAGCATTTT,CASSERGQGTPIPIQPQHF
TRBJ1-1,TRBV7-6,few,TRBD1,TGTGCCAGCAGCCTGACAGGGACGAACACTGAAGCTTTCTTT,CASSLTGTNTEAFF
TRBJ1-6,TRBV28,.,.,TGTGCCAGCAGTTCGAAGAAGACAGTTAATTCACCCCTCCACTTT,CASSSKKTVNSPLHF
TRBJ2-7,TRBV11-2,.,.,TGTGCCAGCAGCTTTCTCCGTGGGAGGACGGCTTACGAGCAGTACTTC,CASSFLRGRTAYEQYF
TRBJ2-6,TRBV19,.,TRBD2,TGTGCCAGTAGTTTGGGACAGCCGGGACTAGCGGGGCAGGTGTTCTCTGGGGCCAACGTCCTGACTTTC,CASSLGQPGLAGQVFSGANVLTF
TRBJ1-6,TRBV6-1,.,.,TGTGCCAGCAGTGAAGAGCTTTCGGTGGGAATTTCACCCCTCCACTTT,CASSEELSVGISPLHF
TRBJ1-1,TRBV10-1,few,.,TGCGCCAGCAGTGAGGTGGGGGGGTCTGAAGCTTTCTTT,CASSEVGGSEAFF
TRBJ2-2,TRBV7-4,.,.,TGCGCCAGCAGCCAAGTTCCCCTTGTGCAAGGGCGCGCCGGGGAGCTGTTTTTT,CASSQVPLVQGRAGELFF
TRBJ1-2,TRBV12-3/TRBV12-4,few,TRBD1,TGTGCCAGCATGCAGACAGGGGGCGATAACTATGGCTACACCTTC,CASMQTGGDNYGYTF
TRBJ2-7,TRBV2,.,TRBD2,TGTGCCAGCAGTCGCTCGGGACTAGCGGGACGCTACGAGCAGTACTTC,CASSRSGLAGRYEQYF
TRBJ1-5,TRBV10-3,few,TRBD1,TGTGCCATCAGTGCATTCGGGACAGGGGGCCGTAGCAATCAGCCCCAGCATTTT,CAISAFGTGGRSNQPQHF
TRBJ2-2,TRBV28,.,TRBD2,TGTGCCAGCAGACCTACCCGCGGAGCGGGAGGGCGGGTCGGGGAGCTGTTTTTT,CASRPTRGAGGRVGELFF
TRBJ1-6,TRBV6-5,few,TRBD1,TGTGCCAGCAGTTACTGGGACAGGGATCATTCACCCCTCCACTTT,CASSYWDRDHSPLHF
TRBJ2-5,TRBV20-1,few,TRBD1,TGCAGTGCCGCCCGGGACAGGGGGGGACAAGAGACCCAGTACTTC,CSAARDRGGQETQYF
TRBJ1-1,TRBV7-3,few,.,TGTGCCAGCAGCTCGCTTATGGCCTCTGAAGCTTTCTTT,CASSSLMASEAFF
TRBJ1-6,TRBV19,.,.,TGTGCCAGTAGTAACCCCGGGCAGGGAGATTCACCCCTCCACTTT,CASSNPGQGDSPLHF
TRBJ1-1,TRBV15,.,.,TGTGCCACCAGCAGACCCTACAGGGATGGCACTGAAGCTTTCTTT,CATSRPYRDGTEAFF
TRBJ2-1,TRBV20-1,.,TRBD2,TGCAGTGCTAGAGAACTAGCGGAACTAAGCTCCTACAATGAGCAGTTCTTC,CSARELAELSSYNEQFF
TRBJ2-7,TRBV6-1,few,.,TGTGCCAGCAGTGAATCGTCGAGGGACGAGCAGTACTTC,CASSESSRDEQYF
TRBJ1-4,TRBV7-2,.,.,TGTGCCAGCAGCTTAGCGGAGGGCGTATGGGAAAAACTGTTTTTT,CASSLAEGVWEKLFF
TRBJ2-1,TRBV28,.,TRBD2,TGTGCCAGCAGTTTTCGAAAAGCGGGGAGGGATGAGCAGTTCTTC,CASSFRKAGRDEQFF
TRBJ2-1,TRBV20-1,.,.,TGCAGTGCTAGGGAGTGGCATGAGCAGTTCTTC,CSAREWHEQFF
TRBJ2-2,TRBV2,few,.,TGTGCCAGCAGTACAGGGTATAACACCGGGGAGCTGTTTTTT,CASSTGYNTGELFF
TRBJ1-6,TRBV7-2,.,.,TGTGCCAGCAGCCCCGGATACGCCGGTTCACCCCTCCACTTT,CASSPGYAGSPLHF
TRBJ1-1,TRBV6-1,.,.,TGTGCCAGCAGTGAATTTGGCCCTTTCTTT,CASSEFGPFF
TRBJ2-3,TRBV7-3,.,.,TGTGCCAGCAGCCTCGCCGGGCAAGAGGCAGATACGCAGTATTTT,CASSLAGQEADTQYF
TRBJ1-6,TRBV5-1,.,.,TGCGCCAGCAGCTGGGGATTCGAACTAGGTCGTAATTCACCCCTCCACTTT,CASSWGFELGRNSPLHF
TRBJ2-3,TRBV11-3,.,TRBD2,TGTGCCAGCAGCTCCCGGGCGGGGGGGGGCACAGATACGCAGTATTTT,CASSSRAGGGTDTQYF
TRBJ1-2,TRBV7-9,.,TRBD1,TGTGCCAGCAGCCCAAGACAGGGTAGATATGGCTACACCTTC,CASSPRQGRYGYTF
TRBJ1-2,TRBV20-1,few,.,TGCAGTGCTAGGGACCCGGGGGCGAAGTATGGCTACACCTTC,CSARDPGAKYGYTF
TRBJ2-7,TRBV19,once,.,TGTGCCAGTAGCCTACGGGGGTGGTCTTCCTACGAGCAGTACTTC,CASSLRGWSSYEQYF
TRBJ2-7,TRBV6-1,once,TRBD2,TGTGCCAGCATTAAGGCGGGAGGGCTCTACGAGCAGTACTTC,CASIKAGGLYEQYF
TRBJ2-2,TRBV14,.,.,TGTGCCAGCAGCCCCCATGGATCTGGCCCCGACACCGGGGAGCTGTTTTTT,CASSPHGSGPDTGELFF
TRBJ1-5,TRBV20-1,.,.,TGCAGTGCTAGGGGCCAGGGGAGAGGCAATCAGCCCCAGCATTTT,CSARGQGRGNQPQHF
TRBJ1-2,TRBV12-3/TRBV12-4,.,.,TGTGCCAGCAGTTTTGGCAGTAACTATGGCTACACCTTC,CASSFGSNYGYTF
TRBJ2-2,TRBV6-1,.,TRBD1,TGTGCCAGCGGAAGACAGGGGAACACCGGGGAGCTGTTTTTT,CASGRQGNTGELFF
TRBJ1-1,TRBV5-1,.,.,TGCGCCAGCAGCTTGGGGGGGCTAGGTGGCACTGAAGCTTTCTTT,CASSLGGLGGTEAFF
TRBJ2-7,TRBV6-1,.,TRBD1,TGTGCCAGCAGCCGCCCTACAGGGGGCTCCTACGAGCAGTACTTC,CASSRPTGGSYEQYF
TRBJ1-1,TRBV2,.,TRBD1,TGTGCCAGCGCCCCCCGACAGGGGGCTGGTCCTGAAGCTTTCTTT,CASAPRQGAGPEAFF
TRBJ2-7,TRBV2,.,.,TGTGCCACCCGACAGGAAACTCTAACCTACGAGCAGTACTTC,CATRQETLTYEQYF
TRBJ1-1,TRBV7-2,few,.,TGTGCCAGCAGCCCCGGTTTTAACACTGAAGCTTTCTTT,CASSPGFNTEAFF
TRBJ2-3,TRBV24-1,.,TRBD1,TGTGCCACCAGTGATGGGGGCCAGGGGGCTGGGGATACGCAGTATTTT,CATSDGGQGAGDTQYF
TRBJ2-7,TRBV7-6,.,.,TGTGCCAGCAGCTTAGGCCCGGACCGTTCCTACGAGCAGTACTTC,CASSLGPDRSYEQYF
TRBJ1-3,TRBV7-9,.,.,TGTGCCAGCAGCTTCTACAGGGGAAACACCATATATTTT,CASSFYRGNTIYF
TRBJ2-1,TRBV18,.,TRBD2,TGTGCCAGCTCACCACTAACTAGCGGGGGAGACAATGAGCAGTTCTTC,CASSPLTSGGDNEQFF
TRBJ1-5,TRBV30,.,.,TGTGCCTGGAGTGTCAACAGGGTTGGCAATCAGCCCCAGCATTTT,CAWSVNRVGNQPQHF
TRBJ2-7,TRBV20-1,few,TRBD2,TGCAGTGCTAGAGATCCAAGCGGGAGGGCCTCCTACGAGCAGTACTTC,CSARDPSGRASYEQYF
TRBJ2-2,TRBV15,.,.,TGTGCCACCAGCAGAGTTGAACCCCGAAGTTTCGCCGGGGAGCTGTTTTTT,CATSRVEPRSFAGELFF
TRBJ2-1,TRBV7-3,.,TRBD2,TGTGCCAGCAGCTTTGACGGGAGGGAAAATGAGCAGTTCTTC,CASSFDGRENEQFF
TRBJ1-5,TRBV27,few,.,TGTGCCAGCAGTCCCCGGACACCCTATAGCAATCAGCCCCAGCATTTT,CASSPRTPYSNQPQHF
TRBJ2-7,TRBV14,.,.,TGTGCCAGCAGCCAAGCCGGGGGTACCCACAGGAAGGAGCAGTACTTC,CASSQAGGTHRKEQYF
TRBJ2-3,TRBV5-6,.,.,TGTGCCAGCAGCTTGGAACGCCTGGGAATGGAGTATTTT,CASSLERLGMEYF
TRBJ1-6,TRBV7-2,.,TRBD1,TGTGCCAGCAGCTCCCTTCGACAGGGTGGCAATTCACCCCTCCACTTT,CASSSLRQGGNSPLHF
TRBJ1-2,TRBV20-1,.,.,TGCAGTGCTATCCCCCGGTACAGAGACTATGGCTACACCTTC,CSAIPRYRDYGYTF